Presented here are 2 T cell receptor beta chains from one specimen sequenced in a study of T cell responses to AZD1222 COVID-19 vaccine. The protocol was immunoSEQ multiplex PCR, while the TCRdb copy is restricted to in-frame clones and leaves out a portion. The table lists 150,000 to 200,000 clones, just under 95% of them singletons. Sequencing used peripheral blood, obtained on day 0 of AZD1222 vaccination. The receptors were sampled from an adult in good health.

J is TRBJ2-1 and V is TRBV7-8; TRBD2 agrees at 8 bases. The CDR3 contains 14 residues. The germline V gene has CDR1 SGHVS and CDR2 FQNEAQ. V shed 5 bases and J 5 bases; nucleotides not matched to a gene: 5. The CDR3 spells CASSRPGLDNEQFF. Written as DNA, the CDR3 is TGTGCCAGCAGCCGACCGGGACTAGACAATGAGCAGTTCTTC.

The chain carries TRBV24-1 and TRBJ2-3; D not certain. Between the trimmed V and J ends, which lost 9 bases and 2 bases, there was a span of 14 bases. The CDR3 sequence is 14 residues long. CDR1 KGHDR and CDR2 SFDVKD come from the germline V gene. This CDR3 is CATGGRVDTDTQYF. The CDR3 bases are TGTGCCACCGGCGGCCGGGTGGACACAGATACGCAGTATTTT.